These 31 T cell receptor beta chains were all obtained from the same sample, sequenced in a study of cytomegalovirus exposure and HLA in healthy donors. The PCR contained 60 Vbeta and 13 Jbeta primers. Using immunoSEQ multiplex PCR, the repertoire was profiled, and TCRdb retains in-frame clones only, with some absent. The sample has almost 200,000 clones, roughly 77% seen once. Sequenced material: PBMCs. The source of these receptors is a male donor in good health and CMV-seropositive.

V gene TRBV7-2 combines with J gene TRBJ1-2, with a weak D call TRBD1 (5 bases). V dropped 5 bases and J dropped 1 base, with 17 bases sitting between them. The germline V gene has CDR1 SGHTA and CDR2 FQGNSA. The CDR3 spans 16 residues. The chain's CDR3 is CASSPAGGAHNYGYTF. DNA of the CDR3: TGTGCCAGCAGCCCGGCGGGAGGGGCGCATAACTATGGCTACACCTTC.

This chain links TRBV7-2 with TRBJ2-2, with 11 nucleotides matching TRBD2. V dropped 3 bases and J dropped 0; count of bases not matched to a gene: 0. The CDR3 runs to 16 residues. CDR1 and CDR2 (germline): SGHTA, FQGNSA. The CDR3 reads CASSLTSGTNTGELFF. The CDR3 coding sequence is TGTGCCAGCAGCTTGACTAGCGGGACGAACACCGGGGAGCTGTTTTTT.

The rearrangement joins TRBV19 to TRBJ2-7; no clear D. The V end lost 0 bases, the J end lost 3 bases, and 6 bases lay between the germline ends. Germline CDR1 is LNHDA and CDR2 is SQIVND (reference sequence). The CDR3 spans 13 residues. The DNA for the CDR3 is TGTGCCAGTAGTATAGAACGGTACTACGAGCAGTACTTC. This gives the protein CASSIERYYEQYF.

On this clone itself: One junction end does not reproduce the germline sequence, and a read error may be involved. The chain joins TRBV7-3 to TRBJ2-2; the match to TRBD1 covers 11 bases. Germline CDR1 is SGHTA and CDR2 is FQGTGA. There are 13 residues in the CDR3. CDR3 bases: TGTGCCAGCAGCTTGTCCGGGACAGGGGGGCTGTTTTTT. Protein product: CASSLSGTGGLFF.

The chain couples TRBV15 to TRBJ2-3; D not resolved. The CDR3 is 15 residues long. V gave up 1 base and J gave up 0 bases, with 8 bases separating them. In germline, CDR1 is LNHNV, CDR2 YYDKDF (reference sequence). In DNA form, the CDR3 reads TGTGCCACCAGCAGAGGGTCAGGTAGCACAGATACGCAGTATTTT. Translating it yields CATSRGSGSTDTQYF.

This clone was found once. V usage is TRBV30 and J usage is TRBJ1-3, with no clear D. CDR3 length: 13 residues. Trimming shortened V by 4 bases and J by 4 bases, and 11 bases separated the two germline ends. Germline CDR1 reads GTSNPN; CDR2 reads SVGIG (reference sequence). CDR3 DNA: TGTGCCTGGACCCTTCCGGGAGGAAACACCATATATTTT. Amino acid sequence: CAWTLPGGNTIYF. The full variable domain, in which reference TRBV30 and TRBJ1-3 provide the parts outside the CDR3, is SQTIHQWPATLVQPVGSPLSLECTVEGTSNPNLYWYRQAAGRGLQLLFYSVGIGQISSEVPQNLSASRPQDRQFILSSKKLLLSDSGFYLCAWTLPGGNTIYFGEGSWLTVV.

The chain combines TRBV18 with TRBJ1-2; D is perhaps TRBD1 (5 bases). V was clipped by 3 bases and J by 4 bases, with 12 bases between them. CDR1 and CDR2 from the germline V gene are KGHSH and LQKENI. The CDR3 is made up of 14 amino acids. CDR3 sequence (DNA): TGTGCCAGCTCACCCACGACAGCGCGCTATGGCTACACCTTC. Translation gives CASSPTTARYGYTF.

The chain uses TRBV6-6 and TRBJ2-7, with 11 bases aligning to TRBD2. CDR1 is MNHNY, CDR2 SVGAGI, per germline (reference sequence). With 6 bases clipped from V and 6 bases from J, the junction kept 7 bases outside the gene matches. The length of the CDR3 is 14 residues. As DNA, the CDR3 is TGTGCCAGCAGCCAACTAGCGGGGGACGGCGAGCAGTACTTC. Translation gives CASSQLAGDGEQYF.

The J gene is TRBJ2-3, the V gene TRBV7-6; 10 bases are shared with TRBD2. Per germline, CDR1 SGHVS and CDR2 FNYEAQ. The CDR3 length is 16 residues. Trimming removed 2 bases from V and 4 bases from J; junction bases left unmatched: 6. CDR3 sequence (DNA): TGTGCCAGCAGCTTACAGCCTAGCGGGAGTGCAGATACGCAGTATTTT. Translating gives CASSLQPSGSADTQYF. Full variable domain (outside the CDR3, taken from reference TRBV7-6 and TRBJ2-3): GAGVSQSPRYKVTKRGQDVALRCDPISGHVSLYWYRQALGQGPEFLTYFNYEAQQDKSGLPNDRFSAERPEGSISTLTIQRTEQRDSAMYRCASSLQPSGSADTQYFGPGTRLTVL.

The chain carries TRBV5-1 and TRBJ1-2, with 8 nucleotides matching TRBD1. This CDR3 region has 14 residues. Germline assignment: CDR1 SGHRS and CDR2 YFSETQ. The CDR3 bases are TGCGTCACCACAGAAACTACAGGGGGTGGGGGCTACACCTTC. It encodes CVTTETTGGGGYTF.

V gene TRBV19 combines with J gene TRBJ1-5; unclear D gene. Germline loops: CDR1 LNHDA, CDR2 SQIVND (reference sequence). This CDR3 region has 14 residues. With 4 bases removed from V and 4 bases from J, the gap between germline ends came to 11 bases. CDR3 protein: CASSSWSLNQPQHF. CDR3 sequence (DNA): TGTGCCAGTAGTAGTTGGAGCTTGAATCAGCCCCAGCATTTT.

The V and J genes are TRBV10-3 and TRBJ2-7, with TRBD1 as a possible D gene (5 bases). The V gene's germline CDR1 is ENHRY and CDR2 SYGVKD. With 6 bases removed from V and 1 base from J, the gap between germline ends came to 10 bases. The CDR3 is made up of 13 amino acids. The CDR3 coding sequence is TGTGCCATCAGAAGCTCAGGGTCCTACGAGCAGTACTTC. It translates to CAIRSSGSYEQYF.

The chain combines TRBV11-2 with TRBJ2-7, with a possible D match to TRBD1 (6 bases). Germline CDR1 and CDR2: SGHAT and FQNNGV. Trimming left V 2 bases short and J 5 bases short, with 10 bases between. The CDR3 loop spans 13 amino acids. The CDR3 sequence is CASSLRTVDEQYF. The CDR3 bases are TGTGCCAGCAGCTTAAGGACAGTGGACGAGCAGTACTTC.

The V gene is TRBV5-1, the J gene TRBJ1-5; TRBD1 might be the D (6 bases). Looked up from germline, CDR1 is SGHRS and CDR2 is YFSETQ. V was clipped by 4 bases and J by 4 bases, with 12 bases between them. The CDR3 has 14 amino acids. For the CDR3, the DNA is TGCGCCAGCAGCACCGGGACACCTAATCAGCCCCAGCATTTT. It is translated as CASSTGTPNQPQHF.

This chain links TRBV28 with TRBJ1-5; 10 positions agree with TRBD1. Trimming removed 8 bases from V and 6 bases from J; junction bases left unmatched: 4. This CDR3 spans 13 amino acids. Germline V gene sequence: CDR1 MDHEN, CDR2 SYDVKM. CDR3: CASRDRGRQPQHF. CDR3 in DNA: TGTGCCAGCCGGGACAGGGGCCGTCAGCCCCAGCATTTT.

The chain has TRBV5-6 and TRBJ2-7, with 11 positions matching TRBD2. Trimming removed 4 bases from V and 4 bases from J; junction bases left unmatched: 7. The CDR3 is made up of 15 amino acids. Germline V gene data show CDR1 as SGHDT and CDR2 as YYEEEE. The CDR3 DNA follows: TGTGCCAGCAGCCCCGCCGGGACTAGCGGTTACGAGCAGTACTTC. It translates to CASSPAGTSGYEQYF.

In DNA form, the CDR3 reads TGTGCCAGCAGCCTGGGGAGCCCGACAACTAATGAAAAACTGTTTTTT. Amino acid sequence: CASSLGSPTTNEKLFF. The rearrangement joins TRBV9 to TRBJ1-4, with D uncertain. Between the trimmed V and J ends, which lost 4 bases and 0 bases, there was a span of 13 bases. The CDR3 has 16 amino acids. Looked up from germline, CDR1 is SGDLS and CDR2 is YYNGEE. The variable domain in full, completed from reference TRBV9 and TRBJ1-4, reads DSGVTQTPKHLITATGQRVTLRCSPRSGDLSVYWYQQSLDQGLQFLIQYYNGEERAKGNILERFSAQQFPDLHSELNLSSLELGDSALYFCASSLGSPTTNEKLFFGSGTQLSVL.

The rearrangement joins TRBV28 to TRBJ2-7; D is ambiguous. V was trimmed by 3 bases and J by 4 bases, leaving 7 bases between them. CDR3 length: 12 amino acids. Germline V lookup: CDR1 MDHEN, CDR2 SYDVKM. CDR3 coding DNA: TGTGCCAGCAGTTTTCAAACTTACGAGCAGTACTTC. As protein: CASSFQTYEQYF.

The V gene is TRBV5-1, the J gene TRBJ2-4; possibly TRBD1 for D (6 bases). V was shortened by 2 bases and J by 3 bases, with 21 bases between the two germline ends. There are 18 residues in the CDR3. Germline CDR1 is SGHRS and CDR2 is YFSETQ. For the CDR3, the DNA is TGCGCCAGCAGCTTCTCTGGACAGCCTTTCGAGGGCAAAAACATTCAGTACTTC. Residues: CASSFSGQPFEGKNIQYF.

The CDR3 DNA follows: TGCGCCAGCAGCTTGGGGGGGACAAAAGCTAACTATGGCTACACCTTC. Its protein product is CASSLGGTKANYGYTF. The chain links TRBV5-1 to TRBJ1-2, with a possible D match to TRBD1 (6 bases). In germline, CDR1 is SGHRS, CDR2 YFSETQ. V was pared by 0 bases and J by 0 bases, with 12 bases between. The CDR3 runs to 16 residues.

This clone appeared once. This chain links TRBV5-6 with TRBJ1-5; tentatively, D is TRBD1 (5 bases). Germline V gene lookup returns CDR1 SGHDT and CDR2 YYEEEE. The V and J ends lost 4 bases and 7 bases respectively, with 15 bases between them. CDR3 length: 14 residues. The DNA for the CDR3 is TGTGCCAGCAGCCTGGGGCGGGGAACCCAGCCCCAGCATTTT. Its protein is CASSLGRGTQPQHF.

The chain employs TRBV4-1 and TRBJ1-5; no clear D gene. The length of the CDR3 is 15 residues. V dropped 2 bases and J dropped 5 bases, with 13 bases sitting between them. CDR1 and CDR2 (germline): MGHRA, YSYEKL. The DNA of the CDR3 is TGCGCCAGCAGCCAAAAGAGTGTAGGAGATCAGCCCCAGCATTTT. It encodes CASSQKSVGDQPQHF.

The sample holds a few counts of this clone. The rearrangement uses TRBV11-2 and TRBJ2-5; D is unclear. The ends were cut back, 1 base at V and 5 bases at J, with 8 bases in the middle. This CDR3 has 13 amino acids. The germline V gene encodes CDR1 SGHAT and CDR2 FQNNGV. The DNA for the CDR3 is TGTGCCAGCAGCTTAGGTTTCCGGGAGACCCAGTACTTC. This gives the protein CASSLGFRETQYF.

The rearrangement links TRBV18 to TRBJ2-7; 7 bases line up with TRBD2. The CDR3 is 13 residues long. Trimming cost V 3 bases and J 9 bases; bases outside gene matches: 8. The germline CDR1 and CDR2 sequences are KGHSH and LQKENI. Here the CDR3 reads CASSPAGVLGQYF. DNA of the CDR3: TGTGCCAGCTCACCCGCGGGAGTTTTAGGGCAGTACTTC.

CDR3 nucleotides: TGTGCCAGCAGCTTAGGGCATTCCGGGGAGCTGTTTTTT. It yields the protein CASSLGHSGELFF. The chain is built from TRBV7-3 and TRBJ2-2; D is unclear. The length of the CDR3 is 13 residues. In germline, CDR1 is SGHTA, CDR2 FQGTGA. V lost 2 bases, J lost 6 bases, and 7 bases lay in between.

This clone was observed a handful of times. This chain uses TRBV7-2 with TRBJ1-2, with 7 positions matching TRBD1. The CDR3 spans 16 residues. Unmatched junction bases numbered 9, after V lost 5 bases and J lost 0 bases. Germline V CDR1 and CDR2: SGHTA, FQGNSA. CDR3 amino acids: CASSPTGERANYGYTF. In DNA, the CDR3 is TGTGCCAGCAGCCCTACAGGGGAGAGAGCTAACTATGGCTACACCTTC.

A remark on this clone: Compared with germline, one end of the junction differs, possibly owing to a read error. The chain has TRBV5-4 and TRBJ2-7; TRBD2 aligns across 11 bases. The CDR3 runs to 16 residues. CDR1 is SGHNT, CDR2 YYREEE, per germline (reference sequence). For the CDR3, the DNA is TGTGCCAGCAGCTTGTTTAGCGGGAGGGCCTCCTACGCGCAGTACTTC. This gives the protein CASSLFSGRASYAQYF.

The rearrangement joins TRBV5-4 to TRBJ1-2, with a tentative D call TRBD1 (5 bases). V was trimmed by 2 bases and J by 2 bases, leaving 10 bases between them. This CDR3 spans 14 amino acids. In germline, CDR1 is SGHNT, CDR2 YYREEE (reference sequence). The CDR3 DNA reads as TGTGCCAGCAGCTTCCAGGGTAACAACTATGGCTACACCTTC. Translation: CASSFQGNNYGYTF.

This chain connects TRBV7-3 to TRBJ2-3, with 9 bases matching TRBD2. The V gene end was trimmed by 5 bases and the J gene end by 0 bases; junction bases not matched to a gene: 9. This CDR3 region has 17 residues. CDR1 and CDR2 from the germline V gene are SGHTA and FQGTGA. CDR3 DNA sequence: TGTGCCAGCAGCCGCGTGGCTAGCGGGACTAGCACAGATACGCAGTATTTT. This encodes CASSRVASGTSTDTQYF.

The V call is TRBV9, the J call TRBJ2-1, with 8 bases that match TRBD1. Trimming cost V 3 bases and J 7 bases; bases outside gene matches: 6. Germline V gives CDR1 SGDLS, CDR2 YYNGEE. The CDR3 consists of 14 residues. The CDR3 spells CASSERTGTNEQFF. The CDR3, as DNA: TGTGCCAGCAGCGAACGGACAGGGACAAATGAGCAGTTCTTC.

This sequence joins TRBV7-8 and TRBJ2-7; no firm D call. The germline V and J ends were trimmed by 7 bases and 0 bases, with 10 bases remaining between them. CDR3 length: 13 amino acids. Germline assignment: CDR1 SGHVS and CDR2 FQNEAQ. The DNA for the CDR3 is TGTGCCAGCAACTCCATCCTCTCCTACGAGCAGTACTTC. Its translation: CASNSILSYEQYF.